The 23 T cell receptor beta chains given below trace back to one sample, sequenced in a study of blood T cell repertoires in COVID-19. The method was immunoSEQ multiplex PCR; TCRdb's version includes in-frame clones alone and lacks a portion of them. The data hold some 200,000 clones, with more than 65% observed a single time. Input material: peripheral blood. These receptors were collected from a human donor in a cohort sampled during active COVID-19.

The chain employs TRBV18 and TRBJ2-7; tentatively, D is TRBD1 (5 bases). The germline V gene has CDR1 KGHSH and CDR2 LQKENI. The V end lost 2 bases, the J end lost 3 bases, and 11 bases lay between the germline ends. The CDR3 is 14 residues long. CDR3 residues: CASSPGAWVYEQYF. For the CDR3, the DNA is TGTGCCAGCTCACCAGGGGCCTGGGTCTACGAGCAGTACTTC.

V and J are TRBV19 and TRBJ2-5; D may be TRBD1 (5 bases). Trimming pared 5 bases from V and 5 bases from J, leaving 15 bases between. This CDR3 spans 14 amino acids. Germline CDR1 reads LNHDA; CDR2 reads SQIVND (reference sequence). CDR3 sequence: CASSSTDSRETQYF. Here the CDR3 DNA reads TGTGCCAGTAGTTCGACAGATTCTCGGGAGACCCAGTACTTC.

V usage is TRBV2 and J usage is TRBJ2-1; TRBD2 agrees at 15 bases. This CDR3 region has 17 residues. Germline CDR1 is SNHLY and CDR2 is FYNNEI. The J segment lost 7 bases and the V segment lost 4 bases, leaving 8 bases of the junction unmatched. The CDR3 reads CASSGPGLAGGWNEQFF. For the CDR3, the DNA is TGTGCCAGCAGTGGACCGGGACTAGCGGGAGGCTGGAATGAGCAGTTCTTC.

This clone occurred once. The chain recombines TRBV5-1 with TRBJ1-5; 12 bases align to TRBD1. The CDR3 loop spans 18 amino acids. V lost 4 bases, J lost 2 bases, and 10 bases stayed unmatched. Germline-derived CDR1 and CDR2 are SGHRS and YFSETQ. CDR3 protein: CASSPGTGGHLGNQPQHF. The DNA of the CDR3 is TGCGCCAGCAGCCCCGGGACAGGGGGCCATCTGGGCAATCAGCCCCAGCATTTT.

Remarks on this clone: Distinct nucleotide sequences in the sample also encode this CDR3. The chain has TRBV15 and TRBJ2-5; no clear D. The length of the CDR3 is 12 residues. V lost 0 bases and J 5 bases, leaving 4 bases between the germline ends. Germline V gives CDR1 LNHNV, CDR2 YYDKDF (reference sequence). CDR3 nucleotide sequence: TGTGCCACCAGCAGAGATCGGGAGACCCAGTACTTC. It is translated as CATSRDRETQYF. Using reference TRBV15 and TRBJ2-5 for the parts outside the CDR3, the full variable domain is DAMVIQNPRYQVTQFGKPVTLSCSQTLNHNVMYWYQQKSSQAPKLLFHYYDKDFNNEADTPDNFQSRRPNTSFCFLDIRSPGLGDTAMYLCATSRDRETQYFGPGTRLLVL.

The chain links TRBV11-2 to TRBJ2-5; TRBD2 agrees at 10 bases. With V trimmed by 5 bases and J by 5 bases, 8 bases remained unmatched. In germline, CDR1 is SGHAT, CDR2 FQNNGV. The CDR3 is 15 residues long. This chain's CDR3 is CASSPAGGPWETQYF. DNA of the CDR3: TGTGCCAGCAGCCCAGCGGGAGGGCCTTGGGAGACCCAGTACTTC.

This chain's CDR3 is CASSLQGASVYEQYF. The CDR3 DNA reads TGTGCCAGCAGCTTACAGGGGGCGTCTGTGTACGAGCAGTACTTC. The V call is TRBV7-9, the J call TRBJ2-7; 8 nucleotides agree with TRBD1. V shed 2 bases, J shed 4 bases, and the junction held 7 bases outside the gene matches. Germline V gene data show CDR1 as SEHNR and CDR2 as FQNEAQ (reference sequence). This CDR3 has 15 residues.

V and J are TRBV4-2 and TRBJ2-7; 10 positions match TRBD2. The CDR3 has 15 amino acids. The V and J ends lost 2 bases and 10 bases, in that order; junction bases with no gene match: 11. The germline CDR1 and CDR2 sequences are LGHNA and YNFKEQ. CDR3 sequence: CASSQQPGLASPQYF. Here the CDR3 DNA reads TGTGCCAGCAGCCAACAACCGGGACTAGCGAGCCCACAGTACTTC.

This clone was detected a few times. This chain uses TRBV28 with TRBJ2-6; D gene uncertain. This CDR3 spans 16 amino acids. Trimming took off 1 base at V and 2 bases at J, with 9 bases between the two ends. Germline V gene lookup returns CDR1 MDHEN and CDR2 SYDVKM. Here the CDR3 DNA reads TGTGCCAGCAGTTTATCCCCCAGGACTGGGGCCAACGTCCTGACTTTC. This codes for CASSLSPRTGANVLTF.

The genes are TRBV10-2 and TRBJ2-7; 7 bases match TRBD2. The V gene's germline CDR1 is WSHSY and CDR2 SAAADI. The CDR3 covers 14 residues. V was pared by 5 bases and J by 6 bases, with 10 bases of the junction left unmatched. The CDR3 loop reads CASSLLAGVSEQYF. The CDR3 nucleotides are TGCGCCAGCAGTCTGCTCGCGGGAGTTAGCGAGCAGTACTTC.

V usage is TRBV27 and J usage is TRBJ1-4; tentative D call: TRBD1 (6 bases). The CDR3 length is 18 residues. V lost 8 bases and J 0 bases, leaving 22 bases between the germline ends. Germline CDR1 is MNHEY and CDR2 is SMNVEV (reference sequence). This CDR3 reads CASGPIDGGQSTNEKLFF. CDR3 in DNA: TGTGCCAGCGGCCCAATCGACGGTGGACAGTCAACTAATGAAAAACTGTTTTTT.

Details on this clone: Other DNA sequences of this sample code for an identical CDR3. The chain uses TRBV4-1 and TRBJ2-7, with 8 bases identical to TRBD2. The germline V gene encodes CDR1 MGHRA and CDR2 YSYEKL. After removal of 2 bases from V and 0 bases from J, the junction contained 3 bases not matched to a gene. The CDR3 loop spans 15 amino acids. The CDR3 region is CASSQTSGSSYEQYF. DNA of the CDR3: TGCGCCAGCAGCCAAACTAGCGGAAGCTCCTACGAGCAGTACTTC.

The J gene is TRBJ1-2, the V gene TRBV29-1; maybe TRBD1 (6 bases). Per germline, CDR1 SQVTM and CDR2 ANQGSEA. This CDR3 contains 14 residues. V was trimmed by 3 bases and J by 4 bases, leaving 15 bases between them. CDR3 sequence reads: CSVERQAGLYGYTF. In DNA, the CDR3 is TGCAGCGTTGAGAGACAGGCCGGCCTCTATGGCTACACCTTC. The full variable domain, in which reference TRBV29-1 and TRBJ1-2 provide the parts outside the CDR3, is SAVISQKPSRDICQRGTSLTIQCQVDSQVTMMFWYRQQPGQSLTLIATANQGSEATYESGFVIDKFPISRPNLTFSTLTVSNMSPEDSSIYLCSVERQAGLYGYTFGSGTRLTVV.

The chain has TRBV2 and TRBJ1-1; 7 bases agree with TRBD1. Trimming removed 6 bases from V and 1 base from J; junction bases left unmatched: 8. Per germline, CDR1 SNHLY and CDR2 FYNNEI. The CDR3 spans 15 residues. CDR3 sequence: CASSHRGLRNTEAFF. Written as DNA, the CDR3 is TGTGCCAGCAGCCACAGGGGCCTACGGAACACTGAAGCTTTCTTT.

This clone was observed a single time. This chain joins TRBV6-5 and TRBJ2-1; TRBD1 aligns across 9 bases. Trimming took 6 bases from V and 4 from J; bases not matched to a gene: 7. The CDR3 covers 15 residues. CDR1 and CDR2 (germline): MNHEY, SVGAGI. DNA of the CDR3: TGTGCCAGCAGCCAGGACAGGGGAAGATACAATGAGCAGTTCTTC. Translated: CASSQDRGRYNEQFF.

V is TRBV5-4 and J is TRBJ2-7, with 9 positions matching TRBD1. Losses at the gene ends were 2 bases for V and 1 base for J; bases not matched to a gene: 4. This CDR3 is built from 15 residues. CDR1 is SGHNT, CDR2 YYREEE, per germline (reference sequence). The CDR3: CASSFRQGVSYEQYF. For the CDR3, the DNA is TGTGCCAGCAGCTTCCGACAGGGGGTTTCCTACGAGCAGTACTTC.

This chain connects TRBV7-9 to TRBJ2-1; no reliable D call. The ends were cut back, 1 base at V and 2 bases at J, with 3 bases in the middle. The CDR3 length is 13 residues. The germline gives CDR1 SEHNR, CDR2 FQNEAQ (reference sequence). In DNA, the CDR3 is TGTGCCAGCAGCTTAGAGCCCTACAATGAGCAGTTCTTC. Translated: CASSLEPYNEQFF.

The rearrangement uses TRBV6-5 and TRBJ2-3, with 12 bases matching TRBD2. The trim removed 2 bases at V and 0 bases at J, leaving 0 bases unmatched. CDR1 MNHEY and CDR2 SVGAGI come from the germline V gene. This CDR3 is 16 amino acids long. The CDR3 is CASSYGTSGSTDTQYF. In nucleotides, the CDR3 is TGTGCCAGCAGTTACGGGACTAGCGGGAGCACAGATACGCAGTATTTT.

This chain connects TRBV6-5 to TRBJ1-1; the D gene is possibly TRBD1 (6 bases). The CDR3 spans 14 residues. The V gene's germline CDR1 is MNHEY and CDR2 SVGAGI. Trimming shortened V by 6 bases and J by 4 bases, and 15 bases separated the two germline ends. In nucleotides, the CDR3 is TGTGCCAGCAGGCCAGGGGATGGGGTCACTGAAGCTTTCTTT. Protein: CASRPGDGVTEAFF.

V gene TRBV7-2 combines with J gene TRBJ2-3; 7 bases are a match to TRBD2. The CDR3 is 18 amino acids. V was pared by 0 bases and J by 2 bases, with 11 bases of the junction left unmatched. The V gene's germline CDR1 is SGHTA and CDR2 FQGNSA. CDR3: CASSLARVASGTTDTQYF. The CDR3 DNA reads TGTGCCAGCAGCTTAGCGCGGGTGGCTAGCGGTACCACAGATACGCAGTATTTT.

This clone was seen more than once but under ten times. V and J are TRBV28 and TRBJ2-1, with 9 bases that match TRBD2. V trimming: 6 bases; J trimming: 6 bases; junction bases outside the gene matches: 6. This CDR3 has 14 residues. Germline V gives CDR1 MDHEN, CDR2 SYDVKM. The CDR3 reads CASRSSGTRNEQFF. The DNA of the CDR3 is TGTGCCAGCAGGTCTAGCGGGACTCGCAATGAGCAGTTCTTC.

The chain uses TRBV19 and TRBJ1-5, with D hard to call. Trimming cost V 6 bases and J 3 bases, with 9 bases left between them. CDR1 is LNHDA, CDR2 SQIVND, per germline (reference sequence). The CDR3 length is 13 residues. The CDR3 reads CASSNSNNQPQHF. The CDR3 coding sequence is TGTGCCAGTAGCAACAGTAACAATCAGCCCCAGCATTTT.

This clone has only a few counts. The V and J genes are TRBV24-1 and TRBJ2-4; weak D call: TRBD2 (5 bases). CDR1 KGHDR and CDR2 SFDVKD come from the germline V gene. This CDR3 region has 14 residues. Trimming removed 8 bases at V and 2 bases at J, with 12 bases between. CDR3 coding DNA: TGTGCCACCAAGGGTGGCGGGTCCAAAAACATTCAGTACTTC. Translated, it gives CATKGGGSKNIQYF.